The 32 T cell receptor beta chains presented below share a single source sample, sequenced in a study of blood T cell repertoires in COVID-19. Sequencing used immunoSEQ multiplex PCR; TCRdb keeps in-frame clones, though not all of them. The sample consists of some 130,000 clones, around 87% of them appearing once. Source material: peripheral blood. The receptors stem from a man aged 45-60 years with active COVID-19.

The chain carries TRBV5-1 and TRBJ1-1, with 7 bases aligning to TRBD1. The V gene end was trimmed by 0 bases and the J gene end by 6 bases; junction bases not matched to a gene: 2. Germline V gene lookup returns CDR1 SGHRS and CDR2 YFSETQ. The CDR3 totals 13 residues. As DNA, the CDR3 is TGCGCCAGCAGCTTGGGACAGGGATCTGAAGCTTTCTTT. Translated: CASSLGQGSEAFF.

The J gene is TRBJ1-2, the V gene TRBV5-5, with 9 bases lining up with TRBD1. The CDR3 is 15 residues long. V shed 0 bases and J 5 bases; nucleotides not matched to a gene: 5. Germline V gene lookup returns CDR1 SGHKS and CDR2 YYEKEE (reference sequence). Here the CDR3 reads CASSLGRDRVYGYTF. In nucleotides, the CDR3 is TGTGCCAGCAGCTTGGGGCGGGACAGGGTATATGGCTACACCTTC. Full variable domain (outside the CDR3, taken from reference TRBV5-5 and TRBJ1-2): DAGVTQSPTHLIKTRGQQVTLRCSPISGHKSVSWYQQVLGQGPQFIFQYYEKEERGRGNFPDRFSARQFPNYSSELNVNALLLGDSALYLCASSLGRDRVYGYTFGSGTRLTVV.

CDR3 DNA sequence: TGTGCCAGCAGACCCGGGACAGGGGAGGGAGACGAGCAGTACTTC. Encoded protein: CASRPGTGEGDEQYF. J is TRBJ2-7 and V is TRBV6-6, with 10 bases identical to TRBD1. Trimming at V came to 6 bases and at J to 5 bases, leaving 10 bases not matched to a gene. This CDR3 has 15 amino acids. Germline V gene sequence: CDR1 MNHNY, CDR2 SVGAGI (reference sequence).

The chain recombines TRBV11-3 with TRBJ2-6; possibly TRBD2 for D (5 bases). In germline, CDR1 is SGHNT, CDR2 YENEEA. The V end lost 0 bases, the J end lost 11 bases, and 8 bases lay between the germline ends. CDR3 size: 13 residues. The CDR3 nucleotides read TGTGCCAGCAGCTTAGATACGAGGGACGTCCTGACTTTC. Translated: CASSLDTRDVLTF. The whole variable domain, filled in from reference TRBV11-3 and TRBJ2-6, reads EAGVVQSPRYKIIEKKQPVAFWCNPISGHNTLYWYLQNLGQGPELLIRYENEEAVDDSQLPKDRFSAERLKGVDSTLKIQPAELGDSAVYLCASSLDTRDVLTFGAGSRLTVL.

J is TRBJ2-3 and V is TRBV9, with TRBD2 identical over 15 bases. CDR1 is SGDLS and CDR2 is YYNGEE in the germline V gene. The CDR3 is 16 residues long. V lost 4 bases to trimming and J lost 4 bases; unmatched junction nucleotides: 4. CDR3 in amino acids: CASSRTSGGAPDTQYF. DNA for the CDR3: TGTGCCAGCAGCCGGACTAGCGGGGGGGCCCCAGATACGCAGTATTTT.

This clone was picked up a small number of times. This chain connects TRBV14 to TRBJ2-3, with TRBD2 matching over 13 bases. Germline CDR1 reads SGHDN; CDR2 reads FVKESK. Germline trimming cut 4 bases from V and 0 bases from J; bases unmatched to any gene: 13. The CDR3 totals 20 residues. Here the CDR3 reads CASSLRTSGGSRSSTDTQYF. The CDR3, as DNA: TGTGCCAGCAGCCTAAGGACTAGCGGGGGATCCAGATCTAGCACAGATACGCAGTATTTT.

This sequence joins TRBV5-4 and TRBJ2-3, with TRBD2 matching over 9 bases. The CDR3 is 15 amino acids. The germline V gene has CDR1 SGHNT and CDR2 YYREEE (reference sequence). The V segment lost 0 bases and the J segment 4 bases; nucleotides outside the gene matches: 3. The CDR3 DNA sequence: TGTGCCAGCAGCTTGGCCGGCGGGGGGGCAGATACGCAGTATTTT. Its protein is CASSLAGGGADTQYF.

V is TRBV4-3 and J is TRBJ2-1; TRBD2 matches 8 bases. This CDR3 is 14 amino acids long. Per germline, CDR1 LGHNA and CDR2 YSLEER. V was clipped by 4 bases and J by 9 bases; unmatched bases: 8. CDR3: CASSLEGLAGEQFF. The CDR3 DNA follows: TGCGCCAGCAGCCTGGAAGGACTAGCAGGTGAGCAGTTCTTC.

The rearrangement joins TRBV9 to TRBJ2-2, with D possibly matching TRBD1 (6 bases). The CDR3 length is 15 residues. Germline V gene data show CDR1 as SGDLS and CDR2 as YYNGEE. Trimming took off 4 bases at V and 3 bases at J, with 13 bases between the two ends. The CDR3 DNA reads as TGTGCCAGCAGCTCCCAGGACAGACACACCGGGGAGCTGTTTTTT. This sequence encodes CASSSQDRHTGELFF.

This chain uses TRBV18 with TRBJ2-3, with 10 bases matching TRBD2. The CDR3 is 14 amino acids. Germline CDR1 is KGHSH and CDR2 is LQKENI. After removal of 3 bases from V and 4 bases from J, the junction contained 1 base not matched to a gene. The DNA of the CDR3 is TGTGCCAGCTCACCCGGACTAGCGGCAGATACGCAGTATTTT. Its translation: CASSPGLAADTQYF.

The chain carries TRBV27 and TRBJ1-2; TRBD1 aligns across 9 bases. There are 14 residues in the CDR3. Germline V gives CDR1 MNHEY, CDR2 SMNVEV (reference sequence). After removal of 3 bases from V and 1 base from J, the junction contained 0 bases not matched to a gene. The CDR3 region has the DNA TGTGCCAGCAGTTTGGGACAGGGTAACTATGGCTACACCTTC. This sequence encodes CASSLGQGNYGYTF.

This clone came up once. This chain links TRBV6-5 with TRBJ2-7, with D tentatively TRBD1 (5 bases). V was clipped by 5 bases and J by 0 bases, with 11 bases between them. Germline V CDR1 and CDR2: MNHEY, SVGAGI. The CDR3 sequence is 14 residues long. CDR3 DNA sequence: TGTGCCAGCAGTCCCTGGCAGGGCTCCTACGAGCAGTACTTC. As protein: CASSPWQGSYEQYF.

The V call is TRBV6-5, the J call TRBJ2-3; 15 bases match TRBD2. The trim removed 6 bases at V and 4 bases at J, leaving 2 bases unmatched. There are 15 residues in the CDR3. Germline V lookup: CDR1 MNHEY, CDR2 SVGAGI. As DNA, the CDR3 is TGTGCCAGCAGGGGACTAGCGGGGGGCTCAGATACGCAGTATTTT. Translation gives CASRGLAGGSDTQYF.

The V call is TRBV3-1 (or the pseudogene TRBV3-2), the J call TRBJ1-5; 10 bases are shared with TRBD1. V was clipped by 4 bases and J by 5 bases; unmatched bases: 2. The CDR3 is 14 residues long. Germline V gene lookup returns CDR1 LGHDT and CDR2 YNNKEL (reference sequence). CDR3 nucleotide sequence: TGTGCCAGCAGCCTGACAGGGGGCGATCAGCCCCAGCATTTT. Translation gives CASSLTGGDQPQHF.

The chain couples TRBV12-3 or TRBV12-4 to TRBJ2-1; maybe TRBD1 (5 bases). With 7 bases removed from V and 10 bases from J, the gap between germline ends came to 14 bases. This CDR3 spans 12 amino acids. CDR3 nucleotide sequence: TGTGCCAGCACCCCGCAGGGATTCGAGCAGTTCTTC. Protein: CASTPQGFEQFF.

This clone was found a few times. The gene calls are TRBV7-9 and TRBJ2-1; 7 bases match TRBD1. From germline, CDR1 is SEHNR and CDR2 FQNEAQ (reference sequence). The CDR3 has 14 amino acids. J lost 7 bases, V lost 4 bases, and 7 bases had no gene match. In DNA, the CDR3 is TGTGCCAGCAGCTCCAACAGGGGAGTGAATGAGCAGTTCTTC. Amino acids: CASSSNRGVNEQFF.

The V gene is TRBV18, the J gene TRBJ1-1; D not certain. Germline V gene lookup returns CDR1 KGHSH and CDR2 LQKENI. Trimming left V 2 bases short and J 0 bases short, with 28 bases between. The CDR3 loop spans 21 amino acids. The CDR3 DNA reads as TGTGCCAGCTCACCAAGTTCCCCGGGCGGGCGGGCCGCTATATTGAACACTGAAGCTTTCTTT. Its protein product is CASSPSSPGGRAAILNTEAFF. Looking up the rest from reference TRBV18 and TRBJ1-1 gives the full variable domain: NAGVMQNPRHLVRRRGQEARLRCSPMKGHSHVYWYRQLPEEGLKFMVYLQKENIIDESGMPKERFSAEFPKEGPSILRIQQVVRGDSAAYFCASSPSSPGGRAAILNTEAFFGQGTRLTVV.

The chain employs TRBV12-3 or TRBV12-4 and TRBJ2-7, with D tentatively TRBD1 (8 bases). V was pared by 3 bases and J by 6 bases, with 12 bases between. The CDR3 length is 13 residues. The CDR3 bases are TGTGCCAGCAGTTTGCACAGGGGGGGCGAGCAGTACTTC. It codes for CASSLHRGGEQYF.

This rearrangement joins TRBV7-6 to TRBJ1-4, with 9 bases lining up with TRBD1. V shed 6 bases and J 2 bases; nucleotides not matched to a gene: 7. Looked up from germline, CDR1 is SGHVS and CDR2 is FNYEAQ. The CDR3 contains 16 residues. The CDR3 coding sequence is TGTGCCAGCAGTACAGGGGGCGCGGGTACTAATGAAAAACTGTTTTTT. Protein sequence: CASSTGGAGTNEKLFF.

The rearrangement links TRBV9 to TRBJ1-1; 7 bases are shared with TRBD1. Germline CDR1 reads SGDLS; CDR2 reads YYNGEE. This CDR3 is 16 amino acids long. The trim removed 0 bases at V and 4 bases at J, leaving 9 bases unmatched. This chain's CDR3 is CASSVGSKGASTEAFF. The DNA for the CDR3 is TGTGCCAGCAGCGTAGGTTCGAAGGGGGCGAGCACTGAAGCTTTCTTT.

The rearrangement links TRBV18 to TRBJ1-2, with 7 bases identical to TRBD1. Germline CDR1 KGHSH, CDR2 LQKENI. The CDR3 has 16 residues. The V and J ends lost 3 bases and 1 base, in that order; junction bases with no gene match: 8. The CDR3 region is CASSPSTGNINYGYTF. CDR3 in DNA: TGTGCCAGCTCACCCTCGACAGGGAACATTAACTATGGCTACACCTTC. The full variable domain, completed using reference TRBV18 and TRBJ1-2, is NAGVMQNPRHLVRRRGQEARLRCSPMKGHSHVYWYRQLPEEGLKFMVYLQKENIIDESGMPKERFSAEFPKEGPSILRIQQVVRGDSAAYFCASSPSTGNINYGYTFGSGTRLTVV.

The chain uses TRBV9 and TRBJ2-1, with 9 nucleotides matching TRBD2. CDR3 size: 16 residues. V lost 0 bases to trimming and J lost 10 bases; unmatched junction nucleotides: 11. CDR1 is SGDLS and CDR2 is YYNGEE in the germline V gene. The CDR3 loop reads CASSVGLAGSAGEQFF. CDR3 DNA sequence: TGTGCCAGCAGCGTAGGCCTAGCGGGGTCGGCGGGGGAGCAGTTCTTC.

V usage is TRBV5-1 and J usage is TRBJ2-3, with TRBD2 identical over 16 bases. Germline loops: CDR1 SGHRS, CDR2 YFSETQ. The CDR3 runs 16 residues. With V trimmed by 4 bases and J by 5 bases, 4 bases remained unmatched. The CDR3 is CASSLGTSGGVDTQYF. The CDR3 region has the DNA TGCGCCAGCAGCCTAGGGACTAGCGGGGGGGTAGATACGCAGTATTTT.

The V gene is TRBV6-6, the J gene TRBJ1-6, with a possible D match to TRBD1 (6 bases). V was trimmed by 6 bases and J by 8 bases, leaving 20 bases between them. The CDR3 consists of 16 residues. The germline V gene has CDR1 MNHNY and CDR2 SVGAGI (reference sequence). The CDR3 region is CASRLNRDNGDSPLHF. As DNA, the CDR3 is TGTGCCAGCAGACTCAACCGGGACAATGGGGATTCACCCCTCCACTTT.

CDR3 amino acids: CASSLRGATTDTQYF. In nucleotides, the CDR3 is TGTGCCAGCAGCTTACGGGGGGCGACGACAGATACGCAGTATTTT. V gene TRBV7-3 combines with J gene TRBJ2-3, with D perhaps matching TRBD2 (7 bases). Looked up from germline, CDR1 is SGHTA and CDR2 is FQGTGA. V was trimmed by 2 bases and J by 3 bases, leaving 12 bases between them. The CDR3 consists of 15 residues. The full variable domain, in which reference TRBV7-3 and TRBJ2-3 provide the parts outside the CDR3, is GAGVSQTPSNKVTEKGKYVELRCDPISGHTALYWYRQSLGQGPEFLIYFQGTGAADDSGLPNDRFFAVRPEGSVSTLKIQRTERGDSAVYLCASSLRGATTDTQYFGPGTRLTVL.

The chain has TRBV29-1 and TRBJ1-2, with 9 bases lining up with TRBD1. Germline V gives CDR1 SQVTM, CDR2 ANQGSEA. The CDR3 extends over 14 amino acids. The V segment lost 2 bases and the J segment 6 bases; nucleotides outside the gene matches: 7. The CDR3 loop reads CSVEMDRGGDGYTF. CDR3 in DNA: TGCAGCGTTGAAATGGACAGGGGAGGAGATGGCTACACCTTC.

This chain uses TRBV5-4 with TRBJ2-2; 9 bases match TRBD2. Losses at the gene ends were 3 bases for V and 3 bases for J; bases not matched to a gene: 6. CDR3 length: 16 amino acids. Germline V gives CDR1 SGHNT, CDR2 YYREEE (reference sequence). This CDR3 is CASSSRLAADTGELFF. The CDR3, as DNA: TGTGCCAGCAGCTCGCGACTAGCGGCCGACACCGGGGAGCTGTTTTTT.

The rearrangement joins TRBV4-1 to TRBJ1-1; 8 positions match TRBD1. The J segment lost 10 bases and the V segment lost 6 bases, leaving 7 bases of the junction unmatched. Per germline, CDR1 MGHRA and CDR2 YSYEKL. There are 12 residues in the CDR3. CDR3 in amino acids: CASSNVGQGAFF. The CDR3 DNA reads as TGCGCCAGCAGTAACGTCGGACAGGGAGCTTTCTTT.

The V and J genes are TRBV19 and TRBJ1-1; D is possibly TRBD1 (5 bases). The CDR3 contains 13 residues. Germline CDR1 reads LNHDA; CDR2 reads SQIVND (reference sequence). With 9 bases removed from V and 3 bases from J, the gap between germline ends came to 14 bases. CDR3: CASQRGLDTEAFF. In nucleotides, the CDR3 is TGTGCCAGCCAAAGGGGTCTGGACACTGAAGCTTTCTTT.

This chain uses TRBV4-1 with TRBJ2-3; no firm D call. CDR3 length: 15 amino acids. With 3 bases removed from V and 1 base from J, the gap between germline ends came to 11 bases. Germline CDR1 MGHRA, CDR2 YSYEKL. CDR3 in amino acids: CASSHSGQGTDTQYF. The CDR3 DNA follows: TGCGCCAGCAGCCACTCTGGGCAGGGCACAGATACGCAGTATTTT.

The chain links TRBV7-2 to TRBJ2-1, with 7 bases identical to TRBD1. Trimming cost V 2 bases and J 6 bases; bases outside gene matches: 4. Germline loops: CDR1 SGHTA, CDR2 FQGNSA. The CDR3 is 14 amino acids. The CDR3 DNA reads as TGTGCCAGCAGCTTATTGAGGGGGCCCAATGAGCAGTTCTTC. Encoded protein: CASSLLRGPNEQFF.

This clone has just one count. The V and J genes are TRBV7-9 and TRBJ2-2, with TRBD2 matching 10 bases. The CDR3 consists of 16 residues. Unmatched junction bases numbered 4, after V lost 4 bases and J lost 2 bases. Germline assignment: CDR1 SEHNR and CDR2 FQNEAQ (reference sequence). The CDR3 loop is CASSSSGGANTGELFF. CDR3 nucleotide sequence: TGTGCCAGCAGCTCAAGCGGGGGGGCAAACACCGGGGAGCTGTTTTTT.